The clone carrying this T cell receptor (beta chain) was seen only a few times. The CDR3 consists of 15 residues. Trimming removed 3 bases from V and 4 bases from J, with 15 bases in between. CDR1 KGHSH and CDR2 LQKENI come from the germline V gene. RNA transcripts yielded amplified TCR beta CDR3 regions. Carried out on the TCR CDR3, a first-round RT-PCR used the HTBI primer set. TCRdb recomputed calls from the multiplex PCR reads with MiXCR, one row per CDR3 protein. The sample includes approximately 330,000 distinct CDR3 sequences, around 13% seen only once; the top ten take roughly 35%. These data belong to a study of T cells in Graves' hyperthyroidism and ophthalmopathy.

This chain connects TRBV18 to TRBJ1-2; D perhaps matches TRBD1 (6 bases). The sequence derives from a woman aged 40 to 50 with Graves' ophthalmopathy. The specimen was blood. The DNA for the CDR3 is TGTGCCAGCTCACCTGTTCAGGGGTTCGGCTATGGCTACACCTTC. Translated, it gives CASSPVQGFGYGYTF. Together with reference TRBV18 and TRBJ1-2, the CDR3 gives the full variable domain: NAGVMQNPRHLVRRRGQEARLRCSPMKGHSHVYWYRQLPEEGLKFMVYLQKENIIDESGMPKERFSAEFPKEGPSILRIQQVVRGDSAAYFCASSPVQGFGYGYTFGSGTRLTVV.